The 28 T cell receptor beta chains below all came from one sample that was sequenced in a study of CD8+ T cells in alopecia areata. Sequencing used cDNA as its template, made by extracting RNA and reverse transcribing it. The data were produced by immunoSEQ multiplex PCR, yet TCRdb's version contains in-frame clones alone and is incomplete. The sample includes 150,000 to 200,000 clones, under 80% of them seen just once. Treatment of the sample: oral pan-JAK inhibitor, 5-10 mg twice daily. The sample in question was CD4+ T cells sorted from blood, obtained between weeks 49 and 50, from a patient treated with tofacitinib. The receptors come from a human donor with alopecia areata.

This chain joins TRBV29-1 and TRBJ1-2, with a tentative D call TRBD1 (5 bases). The V end lost 6 bases, the J end lost 1 base, and 18 bases lay between the germline ends. CDR3 length: 15 amino acids. CDR1 is SQVTM, CDR2 ANQGSEA, per germline. Here the CDR3 DNA reads TGCAGCGTATTCATCGTCAGGGCTAGTAACTATGGCTACACCTTC. As protein: CSVFIVRASNYGYTF.

This chain uses TRBV7-2 with TRBJ2-7, with D tentatively TRBD1 or TRBD2 (5 bases each). V lost 1 base and J lost 0, with 16 bases in between. The CDR3 contains 17 residues. Germline V gene lookup returns CDR1 SGHTA and CDR2 FQGNSA. CDR3: CASSLGPSWGSSYEQYF. In DNA form, the CDR3 reads TGTGCCAGCAGCTTAGGACCGAGTTGGGGGAGCTCCTACGAGCAGTACTTC.

There are a few counts of this clone. The rearrangement joins TRBV7-6 to TRBJ2-1; no reliable D call. The V gene lost 5 bases and the J gene lost 7 bases, with 6 bases spanning the gap. This CDR3 is built from 11 residues. Germline values: CDR1 SGHVS, CDR2 FNYEAQ. The CDR3 sequence: CASSPQNEQFF. The CDR3 coding sequence is TGTGCCAGCAGCCCCCAAAATGAGCAGTTCTTC.

This clone has a handful of counts. The chain joins TRBV28 to TRBJ2-4, with 9 bases fitting TRBD2. Germline trimming cut 2 bases from V and 5 bases from J; bases unmatched to any gene: 7. The germline V gene has CDR1 MDHEN and CDR2 SYDVKM. The CDR3 extends over 16 amino acids. CDR3 in DNA: TGTGCCAGCAGTTTAGCGGGGGGGCCTCAGGAAAACATTCAGTACTTC. It yields the protein CASSLAGGPQENIQYF.

This clone was detected a few times. Written as DNA, the CDR3 is TGTGCCAGCAGGATAAATCAGCCCCAGCATTTT. Translated: CASRINQPQHF. The J gene is TRBJ1-5, the V gene TRBV6-6, with D unclear. The germline V gene has CDR1 MNHNY and CDR2 SVGAGI (reference sequence). Trimming took 6 bases from V and 4 from J, leaving 4 bases between them. CDR3 length: 11 amino acids.

This rearrangement joins TRBV7-6 to TRBJ1-4; 7 bases are shared with TRBD1. V dropped 2 bases and J dropped 5; count of bases not matched to a gene: 8. There are 16 residues in the CDR3. Germline V lookup: CDR1 SGHVS, CDR2 FNYEAQ. The CDR3 DNA reads TGTGCCAGCAGCTTATGGGACCAGGGGGTCAATGAAAAACTGTTTTTT. Its protein is CASSLWDQGVNEKLFF.

This clone has a single count. This chain connects TRBV4-1 to TRBJ2-2; TRBD1 aligns across 9 bases. Germline-derived CDR1 and CDR2 are MGHRA and YSYEKL. V gave up 0 bases and J gave up 5 bases; unmatched junction bases: 1. The CDR3 runs 15 residues. CDR3 protein: CASSQDGTGTGELFF. For the CDR3, the DNA is TGCGCCAGCAGCCAAGATGGGACAGGGACCGGGGAGCTGTTTTTT.

The chain combines TRBV30 with TRBJ1-5; D is unresolved. V was shortened by 1 base and J by 3 bases, with 10 bases between the two germline ends. This CDR3 has 14 amino acids. The germline gives CDR1 GTSNPN, CDR2 SVGIG (reference sequence). The CDR3 loop reads CAWSAGGSNQPQHF. In DNA, the CDR3 is TGTGCCTGGAGTGCGGGTGGTTCCAATCAGCCCCAGCATTTT.

This clone has just a few counts. In DNA, the CDR3 is TGTGCCATCAGTGAGTCGACGAGACAGGGGGGATACGAGCAGTACTTC. Its translation: CAISESTRQGGYEQYF. The rearrangement links TRBV10-3 to TRBJ2-7, with 9 nucleotides matching TRBD1. The CDR3 is 16 amino acids. The V and J ends lost 0 bases and 4 bases, in that order; junction bases with no gene match: 7. The germline V gene has CDR1 ENHRY and CDR2 SYGVKD.

By sample share, this clone is medium-sized. Other DNA sequences within the sample encode an identical CDR3. V and J are TRBV10-3 and TRBJ2-2; D might be TRBD2 (5 bases). CDR1 and CDR2 (germline): ENHRY, SYGVKD. The CDR3 sequence is 15 residues long. V dropped 2 bases and J dropped 0 bases, with 7 bases sitting between them. The CDR3 nucleotides read TGTGCCATCAGTGAGCGGGGAACGAACACCGGGGAGCTGTTTTTT. This sequence encodes CAISERGTNTGELFF.

The chain links TRBV29-1 to TRBJ2-2, with 9 bases identical to TRBD1. The V gene end was trimmed by 5 bases and the J gene end by 1 base; junction bases not matched to a gene: 5. The V gene's germline CDR1 is SQVTM and CDR2 ANQGSEA. The CDR3 consists of 15 residues. The CDR3 protein is CSVRPGQGNTGELFF. The CDR3 nucleotides are TGCAGCGTTCGTCCGGGACAGGGGAACACCGGGGAGCTGTTTTTT.

The chain carries TRBV19 and TRBJ1-6; TRBD1 agrees at 8 bases. V lost 6 bases, J lost 6 bases, and 1 base stayed unmatched. This CDR3 has 13 residues. Germline CDR1 reads LNHDA; CDR2 reads SQIVND (reference sequence). CDR3 loop: CASSDRGNSPLHF. CDR3 nucleotides: TGTGCCAGTAGCGACAGGGGTAATTCACCCCTCCACTTT.

The V and J genes are TRBV7-3 and TRBJ1-2; TRBD1 aligns across 7 bases. The CDR3 contains 13 residues. The J segment lost 6 bases and the V segment lost 5 bases, leaving 6 bases of the junction unmatched. Germline CDR1 is SGHTA and CDR2 is FQGTGA. CDR3 in amino acids: CASSRTGRDGYTF. In nucleotides, the CDR3 is TGTGCCAGCAGCCGGACAGGTCGGGATGGCTACACCTTC.

The chain has TRBV19 and TRBJ1-5; 11 nucleotides match TRBD1. The germline V gene encodes CDR1 LNHDA and CDR2 SQIVND (reference sequence). There are 15 residues in the CDR3. The V and J ends lost 6 bases and 6 bases, in that order; junction bases with no gene match: 7. The CDR3 coding sequence is TGTGCCAGTAGAAAGGGACAGGGGGTTGCTCAGCCCCAGCATTTT. This codes for CASRKGQGVAQPQHF. The full variable domain, rest sourced from reference TRBV19 and TRBJ1-5, is DGGITQSPKYLFRKEGQNVTLSCEQNLNHDAMYWYRQDPGQGLRLIYYSQIVNDFQKGDIAEGYSVSREKKESFPLTVTSAQKNPTAFYLCASRKGQGVAQPQHFGDGTRLSIL.

The sample holds a few counts of this clone. The genes are TRBV5-1 and TRBJ1-1, with a tentative D call TRBD1 (6 bases). From germline, CDR1 is SGHRS and CDR2 YFSETQ. This CDR3 comprises 15 residues. The V end was cut by 4 bases, the J end by 6 bases, with 19 bases between. The CDR3 loop is CASSPDGTRIAEAFF. The CDR3 DNA sequence: TGCGCCAGCAGCCCGGACGGGACACGGATAGCTGAAGCTTTCTTT. The full variable domain, rest sourced from reference TRBV5-1 and TRBJ1-1, is KAGVTQTPRYLIKTRGQQVTLSCSPISGHRSVSWYQQTPGQGLQFLFEYFSETQRNKGNFPGRFSGRQFSNSRSEMNVSTLELGDSALYLCASSPDGTRIAEAFFGQGTRLTVV.

V is TRBV29-1 and J is TRBJ2-2; no definite D call. Germline CDR1 SQVTM, CDR2 ANQGSEA. This CDR3 is built from 13 residues. Trimming shortened V by 7 bases and J by 7 bases, and 16 bases separated the two germline ends. The CDR3 spells CSAGGMEIGELFF. For the CDR3, the DNA is TGCAGCGCCGGTGGTATGGAAATCGGGGAGCTGTTTTTT.

The chain is built from TRBV29-1 and TRBJ1-1; D is undetermined. CDR1 and CDR2 from the germline V gene are SQVTM and ANQGSEA. Trimming pared 7 bases from V and 3 bases from J, leaving 12 bases between. This CDR3 contains 12 residues. Here the CDR3 reads CSGEGLDTEAFF. CDR3 nucleotides: TGCAGCGGCGAAGGGCTGGACACTGAAGCTTTCTTT. Using reference TRBV29-1 and TRBJ1-1 for the parts outside the CDR3, the full variable domain is SAVISQKPSRDICQRGTSLTIQCQVDSQVTMMFWYRQQPGQSLTLIATANQGSEATYESGFVIDKFPISRPNLTFSTLTVSNMSPEDSSIYLCSGEGLDTEAFFGQGTRLTVV.

The chain is built from TRBV27 and TRBJ1-4; a possible D gene is TRBD1 (6 bases). Deletions cut 6 bases from V and 6 bases from J, with 14 bases between. Germline CDR1 and CDR2: MNHEY and SMNVEV (reference sequence). This CDR3 is 14 amino acids long. The CDR3 DNA sequence: TGTGCCAGCAGCTCGTTAGGGGGATATGAAAAACTGTTTTTT. Translation: CASSSLGGYEKLFF.

This clone was seen more than once but under ten times. V is TRBV29-1 and J is TRBJ2-3, with 8 bases that match TRBD2. Losses at the gene ends were 3 bases for V and 3 bases for J; bases not matched to a gene: 8. This CDR3 contains 15 residues. The germline V gene has CDR1 SQVTM and CDR2 ANQGSEA. CDR3 coding DNA: TGCAGCGTTGACTCTGGCGGGGGGTCGACAGATACGCAGTATTTT. This translates into CSVDSGGGSTDTQYF.

This clone was observed a few times. The chain joins TRBV5-6 to TRBJ1-2; 7 positions match TRBD1. With V trimmed by 4 bases and J by 8 bases, 8 bases remained unmatched. Germline-derived CDR1 and CDR2 are SGHDT and YYEEEE. CDR3 length: 13 residues. CDR3 sequence reads: CASSPPTGLGYTF. The CDR3 DNA reads as TGTGCCAGCAGCCCTCCGACAGGGTTAGGCTACACCTTC.

V gene TRBV7-8 combines with J gene TRBJ2-2, with 8 bases that match TRBD1. CDR3 length equals 16 residues. The V gene end was trimmed by 3 bases and the J gene end by 1 base; junction bases not matched to a gene: 4. Germline-derived CDR1 and CDR2 are SGHVS and FQNEAQ. The DNA of the CDR3 is TGTGCCAGCAGCTTTCCAGGGGGCCTGAACACCGGGGAGCTGTTTTTT. Protein sequence: CASSFPGGLNTGELFF.

This clone was counted between two and nine times. The rearrangement joins TRBV2 to TRBJ2-4; D uncertain. Germline-derived CDR1 and CDR2 are SNHLY and FYNNEI. V was pared by 9 bases and J by 0 bases, with 12 bases between. The CDR3 sequence is 14 residues long. The CDR3 DNA follows: TGTGCCAGTATGGACCAGATAGCCAAAAACATTCAGTACTTC. It specifies CASMDQIAKNIQYF.

The V and J genes are TRBV10-2 and TRBJ2-1, with 8 nucleotides matching TRBD1. Germline loops: CDR1 WSHSY, CDR2 SAAADI. V shed 11 bases, J shed 7 bases, and the junction held 10 bases outside the gene matches. The CDR3 runs 13 residues. CDR3 DNA: TGCGCCGGACAGGGTGATGTGGCGAATGAGCAGTTCTTC. It specifies CAGQGDVANEQFF.

V and J are TRBV6-1 and TRBJ2-1; D possibly corresponds to TRBD1 (6 bases). This CDR3 is 14 amino acids long. The V and J ends lost 8 bases and 5 bases respectively, with 16 bases between them. Germline values: CDR1 MNHNS, CDR2 SASEGT. CDR3 amino acids: CASRGRTANNEQFF. CDR3 DNA sequence: TGTGCCAGCCGAGGTCGGACAGCAAACAATGAGCAGTTCTTC.

V and J are TRBV5-1 and TRBJ2-7; possibly TRBD2 for D (7 bases). The V end was cut by 3 bases, the J end by 0 bases, with 13 bases between. This CDR3 contains 15 residues. Looked up from germline, CDR1 is SGHRS and CDR2 is YFSETQ. As DNA, the CDR3 is TGCGCCAGCAGCTCCGGGGGGCTGAGCTCCTACGAGCAGTACTTC. This gives the protein CASSSGGLSSYEQYF.

The rearrangement links TRBV25-1 to TRBJ1-2, with a weak D call TRBD1 (6 bases). Between the trimmed V and J ends, which lost 1 base and 6 bases, there was a span of 18 bases. CDR3 length: 16 residues. Germline lookup yields CDR1 MGHDK and CDR2 SYGVNS. CDR3 amino acids: CASSESLGGISNGYTF. The CDR3, as DNA: TGTGCCAGCAGTGAATCTTTAGGGGGAATCTCTAATGGCTACACCTTC.

V usage is TRBV27 and J usage is TRBJ1-6; D is unclear. Trimming stripped 8 bases from V and 7 bases from J, with 18 bases between. CDR3 length: 15 amino acids. Looked up from germline, CDR1 is MNHEY and CDR2 is SMNVEV (reference sequence). CDR3 DNA sequence: TGTGCCAGCTCCCCCGGCCCATACGAGAATTCACCCCTCCACTTT. Translated, it gives CASSPGPYENSPLHF.

The sample holds a few counts of this clone. V usage is TRBV15 and J usage is TRBJ2-7; the D gene is possibly TRBD2 (6 bases). The V end was cut by 0 bases, the J end by 1 base, with 10 bases between. There are 15 residues in the CDR3. From germline, CDR1 is LNHNV and CDR2 YYDKDF (reference sequence). The DNA of the CDR3 is TGTGCCACCAGCAGAGATGGGGGGTTATCCTACGAGCAGTACTTC. Encoded protein: CATSRDGGLSYEQYF.